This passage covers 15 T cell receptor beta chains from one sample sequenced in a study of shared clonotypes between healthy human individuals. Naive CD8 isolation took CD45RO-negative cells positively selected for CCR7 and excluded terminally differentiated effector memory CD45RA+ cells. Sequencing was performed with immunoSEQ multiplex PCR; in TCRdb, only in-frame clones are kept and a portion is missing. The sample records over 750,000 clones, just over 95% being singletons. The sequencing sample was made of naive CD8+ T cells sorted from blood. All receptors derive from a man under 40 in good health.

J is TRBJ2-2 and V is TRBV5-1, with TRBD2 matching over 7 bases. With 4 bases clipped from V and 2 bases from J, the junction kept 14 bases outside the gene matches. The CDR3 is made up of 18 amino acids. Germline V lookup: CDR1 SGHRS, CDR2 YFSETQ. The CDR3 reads CASSGRDYDFTNTGELFF. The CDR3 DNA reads TGCGCCAGCAGCGGGAGGGACTACGACTTTACAAACACCGGGGAGCTGTTTTTT.

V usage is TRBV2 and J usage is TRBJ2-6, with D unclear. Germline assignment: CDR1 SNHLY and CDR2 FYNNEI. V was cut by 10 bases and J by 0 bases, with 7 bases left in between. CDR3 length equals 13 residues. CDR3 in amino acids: CAKESSGANVLTF. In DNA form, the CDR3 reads TGTGCCAAGGAAAGCTCTGGGGCCAACGTCCTGACTTTC. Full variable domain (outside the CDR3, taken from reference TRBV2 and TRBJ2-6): EPEVTQTPSHQVTQMGQEVILRCVPISNHLYFYWYRQILGQKVEFLVSFYNNEISEKSEIFDDQFSVERPDGSNFTLKIRSTKLEDSAMYFCAKESSGANVLTFGAGSRLTVL.

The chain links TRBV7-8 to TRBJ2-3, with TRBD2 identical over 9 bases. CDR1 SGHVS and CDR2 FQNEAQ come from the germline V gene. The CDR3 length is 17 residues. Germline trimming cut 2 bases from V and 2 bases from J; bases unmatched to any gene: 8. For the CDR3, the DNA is TGTGCCAGCAGCTTACCCCCCCCTAGCGGGATCACAGATACGCAGTATTTT. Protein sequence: CASSLPPPSGITDTQYF.

The CDR3 reads CASSLRLNYEQYF. In DNA form, the CDR3 reads TGTGCCAGCAGTTTGAGGCTCAACTACGAGCAGTACTTC. V gene TRBV27 combines with J gene TRBJ2-7; D call uncertain. V was cut by 3 bases and J by 3 bases, with 9 bases left in between. Germline V gene lookup returns CDR1 MNHEY and CDR2 SMNVEV (reference sequence). The CDR3 loop spans 13 amino acids.

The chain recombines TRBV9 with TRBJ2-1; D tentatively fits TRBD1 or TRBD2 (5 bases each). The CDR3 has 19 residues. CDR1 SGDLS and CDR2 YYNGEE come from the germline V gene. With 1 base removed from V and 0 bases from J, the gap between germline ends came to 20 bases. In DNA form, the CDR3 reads TGTGCCAGCAGCGTACACCTCGGGGCGGGCGGAAGCTCCTACAATGAGCAGTTCTTC. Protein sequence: CASSVHLGAGGSSYNEQFF.

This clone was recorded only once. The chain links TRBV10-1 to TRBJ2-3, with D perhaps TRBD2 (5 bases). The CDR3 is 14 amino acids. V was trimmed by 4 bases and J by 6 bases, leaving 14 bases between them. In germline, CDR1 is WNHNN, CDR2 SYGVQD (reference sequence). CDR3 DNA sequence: TGCGCCAGCAGTGGGGTTACTAGTGCGGATACGCAGTATTTT. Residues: CASSGVTSADTQYF.

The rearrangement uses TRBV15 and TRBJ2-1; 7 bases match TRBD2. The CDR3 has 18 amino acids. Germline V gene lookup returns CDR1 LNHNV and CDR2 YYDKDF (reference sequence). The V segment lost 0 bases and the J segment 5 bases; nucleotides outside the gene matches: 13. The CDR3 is CATSREPKTSYLNNEQFF. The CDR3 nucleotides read TGTGCCACCAGCAGAGAACCGAAGACTAGCTATTTAAACAATGAGCAGTTCTTC.

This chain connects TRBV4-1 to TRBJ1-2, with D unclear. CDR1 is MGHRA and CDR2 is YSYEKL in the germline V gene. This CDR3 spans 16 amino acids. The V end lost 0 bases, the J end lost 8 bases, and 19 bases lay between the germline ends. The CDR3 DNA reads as TGCGCCAGCAGCCAAGATAGGTTGTGGGTTTTTGAAGGCTACACCTTC. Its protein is CASSQDRLWVFEGYTF.

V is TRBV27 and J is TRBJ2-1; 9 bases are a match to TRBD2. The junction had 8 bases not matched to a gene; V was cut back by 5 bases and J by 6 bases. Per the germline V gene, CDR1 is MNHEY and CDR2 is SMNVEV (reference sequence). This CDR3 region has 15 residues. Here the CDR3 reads CASSPPTSGSNEQFF. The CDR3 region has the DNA TGTGCCAGCAGTCCGCCCACTAGCGGGTCCAATGAGCAGTTCTTC.

The CDR3 DNA reads as TGTGCCATCAGAGAATCAGGGGGAGAGGCCACTGAAGCTTTCTTT. Translated, it gives CAIRESGGEATEAFF. The chain combines TRBV10-3 with TRBJ1-1; 7 nucleotides match TRBD1. The length of the CDR3 is 15 residues. With 6 bases clipped from V and 4 bases from J, the junction kept 11 bases outside the gene matches. CDR1 is ENHRY and CDR2 is SYGVKD in the germline V gene.

CDR3 coding DNA: TGTGCCAGCGCTCTAACGGGAGTGTCGTACAATGAGCAGTTCTTC. It yields the protein CASALTGVSYNEQFF. The rearrangement joins TRBV9 to TRBJ2-1; tentative D call: TRBD2 (6 bases). V lost 7 bases and J 4 bases, leaving 18 bases between the germline ends. This CDR3 spans 15 amino acids. From germline, CDR1 is SGDLS and CDR2 YYNGEE.

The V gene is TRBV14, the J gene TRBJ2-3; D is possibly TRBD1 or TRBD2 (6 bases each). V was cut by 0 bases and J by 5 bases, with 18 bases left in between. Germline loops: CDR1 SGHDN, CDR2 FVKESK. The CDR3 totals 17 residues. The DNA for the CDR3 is TGTGCCAGCAGCCAAGATGGGGACACGACGGGGGTAGATACGCAGTATTTT. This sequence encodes CASSQDGDTTGVDTQYF.

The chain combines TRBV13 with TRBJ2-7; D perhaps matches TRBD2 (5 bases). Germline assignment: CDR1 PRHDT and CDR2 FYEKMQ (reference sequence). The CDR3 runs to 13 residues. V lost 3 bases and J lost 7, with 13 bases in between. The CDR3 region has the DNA TGTGCCAGCAGCTTGGGCTCTCGGGGAGAGCAGTACTTC. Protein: CASSLGSRGEQYF. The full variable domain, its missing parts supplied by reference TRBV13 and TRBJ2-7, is AAGVIQSPRHLIKEKRETATLKCYPIPRHDTVYWYQQGPGQDPQFLISFYEKMQSDKGSIPDRFSAQQFSDYHSELNMSSLELGDSALYFCASSLGSRGEQYFGPGTRLTVT.

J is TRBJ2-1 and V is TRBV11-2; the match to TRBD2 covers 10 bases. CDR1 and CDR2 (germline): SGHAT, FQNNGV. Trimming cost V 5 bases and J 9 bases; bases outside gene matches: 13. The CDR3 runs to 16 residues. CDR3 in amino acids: CASSRASGGPDGEQFF. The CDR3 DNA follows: TGTGCCAGCAGCCGAGCTAGCGGGGGACCTGATGGTGAGCAGTTCTTC.

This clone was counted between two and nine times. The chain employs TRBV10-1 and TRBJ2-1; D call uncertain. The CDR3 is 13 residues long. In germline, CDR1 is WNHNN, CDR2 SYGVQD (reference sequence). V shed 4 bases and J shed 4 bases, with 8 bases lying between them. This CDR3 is CASSGYKYNEQFF. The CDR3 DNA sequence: TGCGCCAGCAGTGGATACAAGTACAATGAGCAGTTCTTC.